Listed below are T cell receptor beta chains from one sample, sequenced in a study of blood T cell repertoires in COVID-19. Clones were sequenced by immunoSEQ multiplex PCR, and TCRdb holds only the in-frame ones, with some missing. This sample carries 100,000 or so clones, 84% of them seen once, and the ten largest clones take just under 10%. Source material: peripheral blood. These receptors all come from a man aged 40-49 years with active or convalescent COVID-19. The CDR3 runs from the conserved cysteine through the conserved F or W. The order of the fields is clone size, D gene, CDR3 length, V gene, J gene, CDR3 DNA, CDR3 protein. D genes are given only for firm matches. Part of the rows lack a size; the others show once, few, many or a class for expanded clones.

NA	NA	15	TRBV19	TRBJ1-5	TGTGCCAGTAGTGCTCGGGGGGGGAGCAATCAGCCCCAGCATTTT	CASSARGGSNQPQHF
once	NA	19	TRBV3-1/TRBV3-2	TRBJ1-5	TGTGCCAGCAACTTCCCTCGGGAGGAGGGAATCTCTAGCAATCAGCCCCAGCATTTT	CASNFPREEGISSNQPQHF
NA	TRBD1	17	TRBV25-1	TRBJ2-6	TGTGCCAGCAGTGTGAGGACAGGGGACTCTGGGGCCAACGTCCTGACTTTC	CASSVRTGDSGANVLTF
once	NA	14	TRBV7-6	TRBJ1-6	TGTGCCAGCAGCTTACAGGGAGGTAATTCACCCCTCCACTTT	CASSLQGGNSPLHF
NA	TRBD1	14	TRBV18	TRBJ2-7	TGTGCCAGCTCAGGTCCGGGACAGGGTGGCGAGCAGTACTTC	CASSGPGQGGEQYF
once	TRBD1	16	TRBV27	TRBJ2-1	TGTGCCAGCAGTTTATTCGGGGACAGGGGCATCAATGAGCAGTTCTTC	CASSLFGDRGINEQFF
few	TRBD1	15	TRBV3-1/TRBV3-2	TRBJ1-1	TGTGCCAGCAGCCCTCCGGGACAGGGGAACTCTGAAGCTTTCTTT	CASSPPGQGNSEAFF
NA	TRBD1	17	TRBV4-1	TRBJ1-5	TGCGCCAGCAGCCAAGTGGGGACAGAGCCTAGCAATCAGCCCCAGCATTTT	CASSQVGTEPSNQPQHF
once	TRBD2	15	TRBV6-2/TRBV6-3	TRBJ2-7	TGTGCCAGCAGTTCCGCCGGGACTAGCGCTTACGAGCAGTACTTC	CASSSAGTSAYEQYF
NA	NA	13	TRBV19	TRBJ1-3	TGTGCCAGTAGTATCGGGTCTGGAAACACCATATATTTT	CASSIGSGNTIYF
NA	NA	14	TRBV5-6	TRBJ1-1	TGTGCCAGCAGCTTGCTCAGGGCAGACACTGAAGCTTTCTTT	CASSLLRADTEAFF
NA	NA	12	TRBV5-1	TRBJ1-2	TGCGCCAGCAGGAGGGATCTCTATGGCTACACCTTC	CASRRDLYGYTF
once	TRBD1	17	TRBV11-3	TRBJ2-2	TGTGCCAGCAGCCCCAGCCCCGGACAGGGGATTACCGGGGAGCTGTTTTTT	CASSPSPGQGITGELFF
few	NA	14	TRBV10-3	TRBJ1-4	TGTGCCATCAGGGCCGGGGATATAGGCGAAAAACTGTTTTTT	CAIRAGDIGEKLFF
NA	NA	17	TRBV2	TRBJ1-3	TGTGCCAGCACAAAAGGGGGGGGCGAGCATTCTGGAAACACCATATATTTT	CASTKGGGEHSGNTIYF
few	TRBD2	14	TRBV30	TRBJ2-3	TGTGCCTGTAGGACTAGCGGCAGCACAGATACGCAGTATTTT	CACRTSGSTDTQYF
NA	NA	12	TRBV12-3/TRBV12-4	TRBJ1-1	TGTGCCAGCAGATTACCCTACTCGGAAGCTTTCTTT	CASRLPYSEAFF
NA	TRBD1	14	TRBV6-5	TRBJ2-7	TGTGCCAGCAGCGCGGGACAGGGGATCTACGAGCAGTACTTC	CASSAGQGIYEQYF
NA	TRBD2	14	TRBV28	TRBJ2-3	TGTGCCAGCTGGGGGAGGGGCCGCACAGATACGCAGTATTTT	CASWGRGRTDTQYF
few	NA	13	TRBV29-1	TRBJ1-2	TGCAGCGTTGTGGACAGCGAGATCTATGGCTACACCTTC	CSVVDSEIYGYTF
NA	NA	14	TRBV6-2/TRBV6-3	TRBJ2-2	TGTGCCAGCAGTTACGGGTGGGGCTCCGGGGAGCTGTTTTTT	CASSYGWGSGELFF
NA	NA	19	TRBV12-2	TRBJ2-6	TGTGCAAGTCGCTTAGCCCTTAGGAAGGGGGCGGCAGGGGCCAACGTCCTGACTTTC	CASRLALRKGAAGANVLTF